The entry below gives a single TCR beta chain sequence along with its context. In the original workflow: How many nucleated cells were present was estimated from reference gene primer amplification. Data came from immunoSEQ multiplex PCR; TCRdb stores just in-frame clones and leaves some out. For V, J and clone size, that table is used; D and trimming come from the DNA. The profile covers more than 150,000 clones, with more than 80% appearing a single time and roughly an eighth taken by the ten largest. Trimming cost V 5 bases and J 4 bases, with 12 bases left between them. There are 14 residues in the CDR3. Germline-derived CDR1 and CDR2 are MGHDK and SYGVNS. The Seattle patients, enrolled during active infection, were followed longitudinally. The data were taken from a study of blood T cell repertoires in COVID-19.

The sequencing input was peripheral blood. The receptor comes from a woman of 80 years or more with COVID-19, enrolled during active disease. V gene TRBV25-1 combines with J gene TRBJ1-5; no reliable D call. The CDR3 DNA follows: TGTGCCAGCAGTAGCAGTGGGAGAAATCAGCCCCAGCATTTT. Its protein is CASSSSGRNQPQHF.